A selection of T cell receptor beta chains follows, all from one sample in a study of early T cells in non-severe SARS-CoV-2 infection. MiXCR, applied by TCRdb to the 5' RACE reads, yields one record per CDR3 protein. Of roughly 83,000 distinct CDR3 sequences listed, 8.5% to 12% are singletons. Sequencing was performed on whole blood, taken at baseline. The receptors shown here come from an adult who was a healthcare worker with PCR-confirmed SARS-CoV-2 infection or an uninfected control (not recorded which). Each CDR3 is given with its conserved first and last residue. Each record gives: CDR3 DNA, CDR3 protein, J gene, D gene, clone size, V gene. The D gene is left open where the match is weak. Clone sizes are given selectively: once, few, many, or a class where the clone is expanded.

CDR3nt: TGCAGCGTTGGGACGGGCTTAAGCACAGATACGCAGTATTTT
CDR3aa: CSVGTGLSTDTQYF
j_gene: TRBJ2-3
d_gene: .
abundance: few
v_gene: TRBV29-1

CDR3nt: TGCGCCAGCAGCTTGGGAGGGACTCATGAGGAGACCCAGTACTTC
CDR3aa: CASSLGGTHEETQYF
j_gene: TRBJ2-5
d_gene: .
abundance: many
v_gene: TRBV5-1

CDR3nt: TGTGCCAGCAGTTTAGCGGAAACCGGGGAGCTGTTTTTT
CDR3aa: CASSLAETGELFF
j_gene: TRBJ2-2
d_gene: .
abundance: many
v_gene: TRBV12-3/TRBV12-4

CDR3nt: TGTGCCAGCAGCGCAGGGGGGAGTTACGAGCAGTACTTC
CDR3aa: CASSAGGSYEQYF
j_gene: TRBJ2-7
d_gene: .
abundance: .
v_gene: TRBV9

CDR3nt: TGTGCCAGCAGTGAACGCTGGACACTAGCCTACGAGCAGTACTTC
CDR3aa: CASSERWTLAYEQYF
j_gene: TRBJ2-7
d_gene: .
abundance: .
v_gene: TRBV2

CDR3nt: TGTGCCTGGAAAGGACAGCCCAATTCACCCCTCCACTTT
CDR3aa: CAWKGQPNSPLHF
j_gene: TRBJ1-6
d_gene: .
abundance: .
v_gene: TRBV30

CDR3nt: TGTGCCAGCAGCAAAGGGGGGATTTCCAAAGGGGAGAGACCTATCAATCAGCCCCAGCATTTT
CDR3aa: CASSKGGISKGERPINQPQHF
j_gene: TRBJ1-5
d_gene: .
abundance: .
v_gene: TRBV21-1

CDR3nt: TGCGCCAGCAGCCTACAGGGGGCTTTTGACGAGCAGTACTTC
CDR3aa: CASSLQGAFDEQYF
j_gene: TRBJ2-7
d_gene: TRBD1
abundance: many
v_gene: TRBV5-1

CDR3nt: TGTGCCAGCAGTTCTTGGACAGGGTGGGGGGCAGATACGCAGTATTTT
CDR3aa: CASSSWTGWGADTQYF
j_gene: TRBJ2-3
d_gene: TRBD1
abundance: few
v_gene: TRBV27

CDR3nt: TGTGCCAGCAGTTACGTATACAGGGAGGTCAACACTGAAGCTTTCTTT
CDR3aa: CASSYVYREVNTEAFF
j_gene: TRBJ1-1
d_gene: .
abundance: many
v_gene: TRBV6-5

CDR3nt: TGTGCCAGCTCATCCTCACAGGGATCTACCTACTATGGCTACACCTTC
CDR3aa: CASSSSQGSTYYGYTF
j_gene: TRBJ1-2
d_gene: .
abundance: .
v_gene: TRBV18

CDR3nt: TGTGCCAGCATCCCGGACAGGGGGACCTACAATGAGCAGTTCTTC
CDR3aa: CASIPDRGTYNEQFF
j_gene: TRBJ2-1
d_gene: TRBD1
abundance: .
v_gene: TRBV6-2/TRBV6-3

CDR3nt: TGTGCCAGCAGCCCGGCTCTAGGAACCGGGGAGCTGTTTTTT
CDR3aa: CASSPALGTGELFF
j_gene: TRBJ2-2
d_gene: .
abundance: many
v_gene: TRBV7-2

CDR3nt: TGCAGTGCTCCGAGCGTCACAGATACGCAGTATTTT
CDR3aa: CSAPSVTDTQYF
j_gene: TRBJ2-3
d_gene: .
abundance: few
v_gene: TRBV20-1

CDR3nt: TGTGCCAGCAGTTTTTTCGTAATTCAAGGACAGGGGGCTCCCGGGGAGCTGTTTTTT
CDR3aa: CASSFFVIQGQGAPGELFF
j_gene: TRBJ2-2
d_gene: TRBD1
abundance: few
v_gene: TRBV28

CDR3nt: TGTGCCAGCACTAGGGGTCCTAGCTCCTACAATGAGCAGTTCTTC
CDR3aa: CASTRGPSSYNEQFF
j_gene: TRBJ2-1
d_gene: .
abundance: few
v_gene: TRBV7-2

CDR3nt: TGTGCCAGCAGGGAGGGTGGTAATTCACCCCTCCACTTT
CDR3aa: CASREGGNSPLHF
j_gene: TRBJ1-6
d_gene: .
abundance: few
v_gene: TRBV6-1

CDR3nt: TGTGCCAGCAGAGTCTCCGGAGTTAATGAGCAGTTCTTC
CDR3aa: CASRVSGVNEQFF
j_gene: TRBJ2-1
d_gene: .
abundance: .
v_gene: TRBV13

CDR3nt: TGTGCCAGCTCCCGGGGGACCGCGAGCTCCTACGAGCAGTACTTC
CDR3aa: CASSRGTASSYEQYF
j_gene: TRBJ2-7
d_gene: .
abundance: many
v_gene: TRBV18

CDR3nt: TGTGCCAGCAGCTTATACAGGGGCAATGAGCAGTTCTTC
CDR3aa: CASSLYRGNEQFF
j_gene: TRBJ2-1
d_gene: TRBD1
abundance: .
v_gene: TRBV7-3

CDR3nt: TGCGCCAGCAGCGGAACAGCGAACACTGAAGCTTTCTTT
CDR3aa: CASSGTANTEAFF
j_gene: TRBJ1-1
d_gene: .
abundance: few
v_gene: TRBV5-1

CDR3nt: TGTGCCAGCAGTCTCCTCGGACGGGAGGCTACTGAAGCTTTCTTT
CDR3aa: CASSLLGREATEAFF
j_gene: TRBJ1-1
d_gene: .
abundance: once
v_gene: TRBV28